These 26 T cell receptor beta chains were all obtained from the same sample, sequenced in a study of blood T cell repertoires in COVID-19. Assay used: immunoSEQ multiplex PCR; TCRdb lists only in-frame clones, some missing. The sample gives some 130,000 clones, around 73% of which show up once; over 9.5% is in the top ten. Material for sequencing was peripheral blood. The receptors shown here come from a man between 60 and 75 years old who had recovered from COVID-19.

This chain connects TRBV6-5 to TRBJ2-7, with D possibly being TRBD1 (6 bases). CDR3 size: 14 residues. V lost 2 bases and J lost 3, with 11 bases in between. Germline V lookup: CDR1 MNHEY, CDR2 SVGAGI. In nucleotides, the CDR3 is TGTGCCAGCAGTTACCCTGGACAGAGCTACGAGCAGTACTTC. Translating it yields CASSYPGQSYEQYF.

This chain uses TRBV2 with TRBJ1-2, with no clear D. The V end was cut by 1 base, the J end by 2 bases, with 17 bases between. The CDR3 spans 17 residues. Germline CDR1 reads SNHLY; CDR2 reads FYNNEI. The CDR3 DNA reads TGTGCCAGCAGTGAAGAGAGGGCAGGCGTATCCAACTATGGCTACACCTTC. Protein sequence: CASSEERAGVSNYGYTF.

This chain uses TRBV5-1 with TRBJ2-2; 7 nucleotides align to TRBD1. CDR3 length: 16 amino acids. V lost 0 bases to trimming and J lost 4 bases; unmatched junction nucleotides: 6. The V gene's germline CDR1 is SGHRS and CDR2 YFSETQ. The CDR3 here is CASSLESGTVTGELFF. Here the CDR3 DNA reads TGCGCCAGCAGCTTGGAAAGTGGGACAGTCACCGGGGAGCTGTTTTTT. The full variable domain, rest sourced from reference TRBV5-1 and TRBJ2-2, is KAGVTQTPRYLIKTRGQQVTLSCSPISGHRSVSWYQQTPGQGLQFLFEYFSETQRNKGNFPGRFSGRQFSNSRSEMNVSTLELGDSALYLCASSLESGTVTGELFFGEGSRLTVL.

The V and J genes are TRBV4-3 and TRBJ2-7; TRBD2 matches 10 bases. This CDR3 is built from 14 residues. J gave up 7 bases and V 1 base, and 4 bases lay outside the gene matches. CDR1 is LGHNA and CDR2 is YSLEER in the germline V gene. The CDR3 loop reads CASSQVILAGEQYF. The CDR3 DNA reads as TGCGCCAGCAGCCAAGTCATACTAGCGGGAGAGCAGTACTTC.

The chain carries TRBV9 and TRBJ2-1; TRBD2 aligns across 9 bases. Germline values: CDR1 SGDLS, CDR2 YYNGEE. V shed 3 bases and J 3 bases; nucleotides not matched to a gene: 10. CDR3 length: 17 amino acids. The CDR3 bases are TGTGCCAGCAGCGCGATGGCCGCGGGAGGGAACTACAATGAGCAGTTCTTC. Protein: CASSAMAAGGNYNEQFF.

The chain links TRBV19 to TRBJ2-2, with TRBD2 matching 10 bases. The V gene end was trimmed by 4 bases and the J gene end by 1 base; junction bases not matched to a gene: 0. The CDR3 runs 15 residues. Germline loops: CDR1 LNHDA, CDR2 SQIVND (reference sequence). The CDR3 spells CASSTSGRNTGELFF. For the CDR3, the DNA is TGTGCCAGTAGTACTAGCGGGAGGAACACCGGGGAGCTGTTTTTT.

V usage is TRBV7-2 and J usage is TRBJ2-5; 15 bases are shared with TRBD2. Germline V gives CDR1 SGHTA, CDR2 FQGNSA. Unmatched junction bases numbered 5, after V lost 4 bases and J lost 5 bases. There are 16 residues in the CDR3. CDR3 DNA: TGTGCCAGCAGCTGGACTAGCGGGGGGGCTGGGGAGACCCAGTACTTC. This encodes CASSWTSGGAGETQYF.

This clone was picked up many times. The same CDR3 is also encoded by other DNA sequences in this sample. In nucleotides, the CDR3 is TGTGCCAGCAGTAGGGGACAGGGAGGATATGGCTACACCTTC. Residues: CASSRGQGGYGYTF. V is TRBV27 and J is TRBJ1-2; TRBD1 matches 9 bases. The CDR3 spans 14 residues. Germline CDR1 and CDR2: MNHEY and SMNVEV (reference sequence). The ends lost 5 bases at V and 5 bases at J; junction bases unmatched: 6.

CDR3: CASSLRQGASEQYF. The CDR3 DNA reads as TGTGCCAGCAGCCTACGACAGGGGGCTTCCGAGCAGTACTTC. V gene TRBV7-9 combines with J gene TRBJ2-7; 10 bases line up with TRBD1. CDR1 and CDR2 (germline): SEHNR, FQNEAQ (reference sequence). This CDR3 contains 14 residues. V trimming: 5 bases; J trimming: 6 bases; junction bases outside the gene matches: 7.

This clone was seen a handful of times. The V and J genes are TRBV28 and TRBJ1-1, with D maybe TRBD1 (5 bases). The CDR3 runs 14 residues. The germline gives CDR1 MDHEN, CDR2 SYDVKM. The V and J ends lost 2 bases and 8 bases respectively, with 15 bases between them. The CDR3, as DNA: TGTGCCAGCAGTTTAGAAGCTCGGGCAGGGGAAGCTTTCTTT. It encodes CASSLEARAGEAFF.

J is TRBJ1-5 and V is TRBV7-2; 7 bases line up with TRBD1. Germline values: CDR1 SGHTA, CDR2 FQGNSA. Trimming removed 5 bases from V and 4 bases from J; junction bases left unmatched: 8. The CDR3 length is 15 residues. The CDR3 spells CASSPPGQLNQPQHF. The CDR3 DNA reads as TGTGCCAGCAGCCCCCCGGGACAGCTAAATCAGCCCCAGCATTTT.

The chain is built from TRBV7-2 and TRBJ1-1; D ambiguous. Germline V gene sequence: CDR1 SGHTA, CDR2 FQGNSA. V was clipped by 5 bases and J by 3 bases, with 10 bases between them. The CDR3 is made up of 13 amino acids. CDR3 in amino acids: CASSPARDTEAFF. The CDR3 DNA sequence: TGTGCCAGCAGCCCCGCGCGCGACACTGAAGCTTTCTTT.

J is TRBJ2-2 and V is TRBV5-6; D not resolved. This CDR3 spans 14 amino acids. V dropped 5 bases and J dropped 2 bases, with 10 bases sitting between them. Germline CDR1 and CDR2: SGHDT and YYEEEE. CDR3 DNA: TGTGCCAGCAGTAGAGTTAGAAACACCGGGGAGCTGTTTTTT. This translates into CASSRVRNTGELFF.

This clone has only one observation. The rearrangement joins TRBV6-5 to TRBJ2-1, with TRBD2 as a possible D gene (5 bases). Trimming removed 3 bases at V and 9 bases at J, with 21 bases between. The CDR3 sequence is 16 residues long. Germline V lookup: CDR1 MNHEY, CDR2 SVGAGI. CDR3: CASSYGYPLGIGEQFF. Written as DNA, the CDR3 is TGTGCCAGCAGTTATGGCTACCCACTAGGTATTGGTGAGCAGTTCTTC.

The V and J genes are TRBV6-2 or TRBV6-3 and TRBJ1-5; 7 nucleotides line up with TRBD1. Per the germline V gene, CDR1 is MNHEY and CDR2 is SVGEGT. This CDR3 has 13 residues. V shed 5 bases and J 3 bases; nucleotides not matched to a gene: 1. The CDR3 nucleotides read TGTGCCAGCAGTGGACAGGCCAATCAGCCCCAGCATTTT. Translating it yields CASSGQANQPQHF.

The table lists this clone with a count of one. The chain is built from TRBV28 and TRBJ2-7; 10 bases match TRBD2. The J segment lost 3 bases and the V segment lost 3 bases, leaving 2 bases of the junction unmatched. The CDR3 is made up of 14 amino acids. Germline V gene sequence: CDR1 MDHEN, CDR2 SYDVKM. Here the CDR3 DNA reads TGTGCCAGCAGTTTCGGACTAGCGGACTACGAGCAGTACTTC. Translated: CASSFGLADYEQYF. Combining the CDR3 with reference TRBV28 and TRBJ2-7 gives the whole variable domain DVKVTQSSRYLVKRTGEKVFLECVQDMDHENMFWYRQDPGLGLRLIYFSYDVKMKEKGDIPEGYSVSREKKERFSLILESASTNQTSMYLCASSFGLADYEQYFGPGTRLTVT.

DNA for the CDR3: TGTGCCAGCAGTGGGGTGTCAGGGGGCTCCTCTGGGGCCAACGTCCTGACTTTC. This sequence encodes CASSGVSGGSSGANVLTF. The chain employs TRBV6-1 and TRBJ2-6; 8 bases fit TRBD1. V trimming: 4 bases; J trimming: 0 bases; junction bases outside the gene matches: 8. Looked up from germline, CDR1 is MNHNS and CDR2 is SASEGT. This CDR3 region has 18 residues.

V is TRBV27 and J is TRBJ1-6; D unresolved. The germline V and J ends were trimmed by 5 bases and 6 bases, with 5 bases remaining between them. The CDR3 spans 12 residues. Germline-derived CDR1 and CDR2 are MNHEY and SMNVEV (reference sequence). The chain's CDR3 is CASSDINSPLHF. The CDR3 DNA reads TGTGCCAGCAGTGACATTAATTCACCCCTCCACTTT.

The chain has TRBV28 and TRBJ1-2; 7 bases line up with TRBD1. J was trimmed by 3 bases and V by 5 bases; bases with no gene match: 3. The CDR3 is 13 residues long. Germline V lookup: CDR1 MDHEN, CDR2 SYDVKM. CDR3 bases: TGTGCCAGCAGTGTACAGGGGTACTATGGCTACACCTTC. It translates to CASSVQGYYGYTF.

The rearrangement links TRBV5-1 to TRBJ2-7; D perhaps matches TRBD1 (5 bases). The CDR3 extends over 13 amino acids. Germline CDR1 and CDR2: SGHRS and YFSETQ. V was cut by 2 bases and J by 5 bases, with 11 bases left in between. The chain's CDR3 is CASSFPGSDEQYF. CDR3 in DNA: TGCGCCAGCAGCTTCCCAGGGTCGGACGAGCAGTACTTC.

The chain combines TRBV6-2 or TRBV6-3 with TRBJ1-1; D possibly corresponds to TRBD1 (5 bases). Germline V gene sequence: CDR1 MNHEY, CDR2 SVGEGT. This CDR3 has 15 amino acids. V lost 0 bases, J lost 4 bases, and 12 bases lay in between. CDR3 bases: TGTGCCAGCAGTTACTCCCATGGGGGGAGCACTGAAGCTTTCTTT. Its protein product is CASSYSHGGSTEAFF.

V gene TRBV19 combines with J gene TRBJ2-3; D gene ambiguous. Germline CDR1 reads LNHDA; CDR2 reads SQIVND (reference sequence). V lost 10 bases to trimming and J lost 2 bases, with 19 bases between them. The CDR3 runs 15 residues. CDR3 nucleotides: TGTGCCACATCTAGTGTGGCCGTTATCACAGATACGCAGTATTTT. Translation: CATSSVAVITDTQYF. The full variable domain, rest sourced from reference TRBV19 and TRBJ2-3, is DGGITQSPKYLFRKEGQNVTLSCEQNLNHDAMYWYRQDPGQGLRLIYYSQIVNDFQKGDIAEGYSVSREKKESFPLTVTSAQKNPTAFYLCATSSVAVITDTQYFGPGTRLTVL.

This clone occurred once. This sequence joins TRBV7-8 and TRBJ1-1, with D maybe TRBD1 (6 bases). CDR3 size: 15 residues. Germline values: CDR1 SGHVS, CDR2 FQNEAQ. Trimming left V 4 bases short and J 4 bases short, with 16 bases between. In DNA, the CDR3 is TGTGCCAGCAGCTCCCGGGGGGCGCGAGGCACTGAAGCTTTCTTT. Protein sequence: CASSSRGARGTEAFF.

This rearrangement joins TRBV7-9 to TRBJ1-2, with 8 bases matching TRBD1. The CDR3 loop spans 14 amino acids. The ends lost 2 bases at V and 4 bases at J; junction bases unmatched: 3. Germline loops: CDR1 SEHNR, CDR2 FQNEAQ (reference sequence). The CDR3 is CASSLPTGGYGYTF. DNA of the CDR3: TGTGCCAGCAGCTTACCCACAGGGGGCTATGGCTACACCTTC.

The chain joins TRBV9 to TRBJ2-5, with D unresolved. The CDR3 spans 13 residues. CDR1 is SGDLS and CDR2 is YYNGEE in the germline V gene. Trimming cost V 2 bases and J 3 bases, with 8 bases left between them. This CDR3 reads CASSVSPKETQYF. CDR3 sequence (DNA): TGTGCCAGCAGCGTTAGCCCAAAAGAGACCCAGTACTTC.

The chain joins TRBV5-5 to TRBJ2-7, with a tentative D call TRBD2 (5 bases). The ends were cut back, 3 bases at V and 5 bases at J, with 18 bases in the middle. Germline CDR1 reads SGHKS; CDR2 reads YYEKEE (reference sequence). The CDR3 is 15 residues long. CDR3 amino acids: CASSWQAGLSDEQYF. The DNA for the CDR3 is TGTGCCAGCAGCTGGCAGGCTGGCCTTAGCGACGAGCAGTACTTC.